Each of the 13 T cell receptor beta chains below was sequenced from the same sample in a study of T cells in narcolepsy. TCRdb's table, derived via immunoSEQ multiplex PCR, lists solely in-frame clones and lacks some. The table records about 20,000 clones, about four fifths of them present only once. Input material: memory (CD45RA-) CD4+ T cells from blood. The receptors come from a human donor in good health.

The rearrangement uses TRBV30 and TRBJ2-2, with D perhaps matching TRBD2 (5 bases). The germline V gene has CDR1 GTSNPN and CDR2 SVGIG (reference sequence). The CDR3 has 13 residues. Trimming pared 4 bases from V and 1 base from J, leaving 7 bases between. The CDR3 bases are TGTGCCTGGAACCGGGAGAACACCGGGGAGCTGTTTTTT. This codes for CAWNRENTGELFF.

DNA of the CDR3: TGTGCCAGCTCACCACAGTTAAGGGGGCCACAAGAGACCCAGTACTTC. Amino acid sequence: CASSPQLRGPQETQYF. This rearrangement joins TRBV18 to TRBJ2-5, with 7 positions matching TRBD1. The germline V gene encodes CDR1 KGHSH and CDR2 LQKENI. V was clipped by 1 base and J by 2 bases; unmatched bases: 7. CDR3 length: 16 residues.

The CDR3 DNA reads as TGTGCCAGCAGTTCCAGCGGGACGAACACCGGGGAGCTGTTTTTT. This gives the protein CASSSSGTNTGELFF. The chain employs TRBV7-9 and TRBJ2-2; 7 bases match TRBD2. CDR1 and CDR2 from the germline V gene are SEHNR and FQNEAQ (reference sequence). With V trimmed by 6 bases and J by 0 bases, 4 bases remained unmatched. The CDR3 contains 15 residues.

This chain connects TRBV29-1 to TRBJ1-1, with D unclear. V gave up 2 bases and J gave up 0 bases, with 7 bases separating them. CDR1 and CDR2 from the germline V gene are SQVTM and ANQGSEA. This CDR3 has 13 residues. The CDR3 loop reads CSVELQVNTEAFF. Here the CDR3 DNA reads TGCAGCGTTGAACTTCAGGTGAACACTGAAGCTTTCTTT.

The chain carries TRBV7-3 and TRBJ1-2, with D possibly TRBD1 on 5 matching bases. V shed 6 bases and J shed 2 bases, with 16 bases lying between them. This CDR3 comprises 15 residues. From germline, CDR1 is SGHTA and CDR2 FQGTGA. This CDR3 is CASSKNTGGNYGYTF. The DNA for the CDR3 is TGTGCCAGCAGTAAGAACACCGGGGGGAACTATGGCTACACCTTC.

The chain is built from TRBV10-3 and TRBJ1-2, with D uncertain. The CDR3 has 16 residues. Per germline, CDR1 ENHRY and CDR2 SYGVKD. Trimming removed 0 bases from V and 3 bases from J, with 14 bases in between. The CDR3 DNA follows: TGTGCCATCAGTGAGTCCGGTGGCAGAAACCACTATGGCTACACCTTC. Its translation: CAISESGGRNHYGYTF.

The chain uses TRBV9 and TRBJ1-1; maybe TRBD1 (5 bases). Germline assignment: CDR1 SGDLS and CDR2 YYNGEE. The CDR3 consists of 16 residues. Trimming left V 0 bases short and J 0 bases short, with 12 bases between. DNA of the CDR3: TGTGCCAGCAGCGTAGGGCAGGGCCCCATGAACACTGAAGCTTTCTTT. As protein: CASSVGQGPMNTEAFF.

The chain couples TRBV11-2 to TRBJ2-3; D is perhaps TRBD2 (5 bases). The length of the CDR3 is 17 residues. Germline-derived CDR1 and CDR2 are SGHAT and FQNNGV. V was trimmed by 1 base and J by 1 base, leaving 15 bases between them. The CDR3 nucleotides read TGTGCCAGCAGCTTAGTAGGCGGTAGCGTTGGCACAGATACGCAGTATTTT. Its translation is CASSLVGGSVGTDTQYF.

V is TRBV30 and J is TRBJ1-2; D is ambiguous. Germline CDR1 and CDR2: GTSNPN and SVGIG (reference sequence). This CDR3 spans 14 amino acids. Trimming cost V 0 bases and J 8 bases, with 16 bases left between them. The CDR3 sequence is CAWSVRTRGGGYTF. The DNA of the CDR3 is TGTGCCTGGAGTGTACGAACCCGGGGAGGCGGCTACACCTTC.

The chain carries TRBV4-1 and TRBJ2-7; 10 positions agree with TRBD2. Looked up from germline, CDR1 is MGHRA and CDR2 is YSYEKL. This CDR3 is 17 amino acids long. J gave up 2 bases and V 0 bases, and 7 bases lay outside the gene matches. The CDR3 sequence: CASSQEGSGGTPYEQYF. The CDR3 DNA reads TGCGCCAGCAGCCAAGAGGGTAGCGGGGGGACCCCCTACGAGCAGTACTTC.

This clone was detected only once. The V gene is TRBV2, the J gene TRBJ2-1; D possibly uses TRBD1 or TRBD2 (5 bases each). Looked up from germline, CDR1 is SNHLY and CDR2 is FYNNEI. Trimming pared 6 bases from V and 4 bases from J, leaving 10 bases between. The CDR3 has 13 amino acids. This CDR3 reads CASSGTGYNEQFF. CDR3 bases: TGTGCCAGCAGCGGGACCGGGTACAATGAGCAGTTCTTC. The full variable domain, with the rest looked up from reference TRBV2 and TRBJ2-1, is EPEVTQTPSHQVTQMGQEVILRCVPISNHLYFYWYRQILGQKVEFLVSFYNNEISEKSEIFDDQFSVERPDGSNFTLKIRSTKLEDSAMYFCASSGTGYNEQFFGPGTRLTVL.

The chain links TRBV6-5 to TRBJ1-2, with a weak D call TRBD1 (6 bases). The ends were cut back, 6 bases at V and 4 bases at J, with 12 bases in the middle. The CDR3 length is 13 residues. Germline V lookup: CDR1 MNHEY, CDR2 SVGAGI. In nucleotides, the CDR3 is TGTGCCAGCAGAACAGGGACCCTCTATGGCTACACCTTC. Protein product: CASRTGTLYGYTF.

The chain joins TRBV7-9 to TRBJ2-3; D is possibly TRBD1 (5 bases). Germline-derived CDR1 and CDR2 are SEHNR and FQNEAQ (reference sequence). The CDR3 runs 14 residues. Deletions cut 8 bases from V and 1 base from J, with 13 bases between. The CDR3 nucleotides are TGTGCCAGCCCCTGGGGCGGAGGCACAGATACGCAGTATTTT. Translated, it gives CASPWGGGTDTQYF.